Each of the 8 T cell receptor beta chains below was sequenced from the same sample in a study of blood T cell repertoires in COVID-19. The repertoire was sequenced with immunoSEQ multiplex PCR; TCRdb's copy has only in-frame clones and lacks some. The sample holds about 320,000 clones, 86% seen once. The sample comprised peripheral blood. The receptors derive from a woman in her forties or fifties with acute or convalescent COVID-19.

The chain combines TRBV13 with TRBJ1-2; the D gene is possibly TRBD1 (6 bases). The CDR3 is made up of 16 amino acids. V lost 0 bases and J lost 1, with 12 bases in between. In germline, CDR1 is PRHDT, CDR2 FYEKMQ (reference sequence). The CDR3 sequence is CASSLGNRQDNYGYTF. DNA of the CDR3: TGTGCCAGCAGCTTAGGGAACCGACAGGATAACTATGGCTACACCTTC. The complete variable domain, with remaining parts taken from reference TRBV13 and TRBJ1-2, reads AAGVIQSPRHLIKEKRETATLKCYPIPRHDTVYWYQQGPGQDPQFLISFYEKMQSDKGSIPDRFSAQQFSDYHSELNMSSLELGDSALYFCASSLGNRQDNYGYTFGSGTRLTVV.

The chain carries TRBV2 and TRBJ2-5; 8 bases fit TRBD2. The CDR3 is 15 amino acids. Germline V gene lookup returns CDR1 SNHLY and CDR2 FYNNEI. After removal of 2 bases from V and 7 bases from J, the junction contained 9 bases not matched to a gene. CDR3 sequence reads: CASSEWGTSIGTQYF. The CDR3 DNA reads as TGTGCCAGCAGTGAATGGGGGACTAGTATTGGGACCCAGTACTTC.

The chain links TRBV5-4 to TRBJ1-1; a possible D gene is TRBD1 (6 bases). Between the trimmed V and J ends, which lost 0 bases and 1 base, there was a span of 7 bases. Germline assignment: CDR1 SGHNT and CDR2 YYREEE (reference sequence). This CDR3 has 14 residues. The CDR3 coding sequence is TGTGCCAGCAGCTTGGGAGGGGGGAACACTGAAGCTTTCTTT. Translating it yields CASSLGGGNTEAFF. Drawing the rest from reference TRBV5-4 and TRBJ1-1, the complete variable domain is ETGVTQSPTHLIKTRGQQVTLRCSSQSGHNTVSWYQQALGQGPQFIFQYYREEENGRGNFPPRFSGLQFPNYSSELNVNALELDDSALYLCASSLGGGNTEAFFGQGTRLTVV.

The J gene is TRBJ2-4, the V gene TRBV9; possibly TRBD2 for D (6 bases). CDR1 and CDR2 (germline): SGDLS, YYNGEE. Trimming removed 0 bases from V and 11 bases from J, with 9 bases in between. This CDR3 is built from 12 residues. The CDR3 loop is CASSVESGVQYF. The CDR3 nucleotides are TGTGCCAGCAGCGTAGAATCGGGAGTTCAGTACTTC.

This clone was detected a few times. The chain couples TRBV27 to TRBJ2-7; 10 positions match TRBD1. Germline CDR1 MNHEY, CDR2 SMNVEV (reference sequence). V shed 6 bases, J shed 7 bases, and the junction held 15 bases outside the gene matches. The CDR3 consists of 16 residues. CDR3 residues: CASRPHRDRGRGEQYF. In nucleotides, the CDR3 is TGTGCCAGCAGACCACACCGGGACAGGGGCCGTGGGGAGCAGTACTTC.

The V call is TRBV28, the J call TRBJ1-2, with D possibly matching TRBD1 (6 bases). The CDR3 extends over 14 amino acids. Germline V gives CDR1 MDHEN, CDR2 SYDVKM. V gave up 6 bases and J gave up 6 bases, with 17 bases separating them. The CDR3 region has the DNA TGTGCCAGCAGCTCAACAGGGAATGGTGATGGCTACACCTTC. Translating it yields CASSSTGNGDGYTF.

The chain joins TRBV6-5 to TRBJ1-1; 9 positions match TRBD1. CDR1 is MNHEY, CDR2 SVGAGI, per germline. This CDR3 is 15 amino acids long. V was pared by 5 bases and J by 1 base, with 5 bases of the junction left unmatched. In nucleotides, the CDR3 is TGTGCCAGCAGTCCGGGACAGGGAAAGAACACTGAAGCTTTCTTT. It specifies CASSPGQGKNTEAFF.

The rearrangement links TRBV7-2 to TRBJ2-1, with D possibly being TRBD1 (5 bases). CDR3 length: 14 residues. Germline CDR1 SGHTA, CDR2 FQGNSA. The V end was cut by 5 bases, the J end by 3 bases, with 11 bases between. In DNA form, the CDR3 reads TGTGCCAGCAGCCACGACAGTGTCTACAATGAGCAGTTCTTC. Its protein is CASSHDSVYNEQFF.